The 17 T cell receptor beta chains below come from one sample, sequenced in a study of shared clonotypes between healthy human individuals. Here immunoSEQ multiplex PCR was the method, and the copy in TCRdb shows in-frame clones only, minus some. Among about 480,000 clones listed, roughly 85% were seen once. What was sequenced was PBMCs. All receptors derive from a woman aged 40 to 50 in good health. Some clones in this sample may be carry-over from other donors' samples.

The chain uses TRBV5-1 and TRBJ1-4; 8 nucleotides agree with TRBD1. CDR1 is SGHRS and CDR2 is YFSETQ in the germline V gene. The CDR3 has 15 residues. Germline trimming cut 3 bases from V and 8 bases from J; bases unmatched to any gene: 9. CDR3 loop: CASSYRTGIEEKLFF. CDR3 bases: TGCGCCAGCAGCTACCGGACAGGGATAGAAGAAAAACTGTTTTTT.

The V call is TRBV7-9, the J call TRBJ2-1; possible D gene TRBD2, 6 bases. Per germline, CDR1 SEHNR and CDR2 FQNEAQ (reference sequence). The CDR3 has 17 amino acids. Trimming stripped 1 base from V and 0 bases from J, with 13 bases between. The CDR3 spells CASSLGRFGSSYNEQFF. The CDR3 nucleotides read TGTGCCAGCAGCTTAGGACGGTTCGGGAGCTCCTACAATGAGCAGTTCTTC.

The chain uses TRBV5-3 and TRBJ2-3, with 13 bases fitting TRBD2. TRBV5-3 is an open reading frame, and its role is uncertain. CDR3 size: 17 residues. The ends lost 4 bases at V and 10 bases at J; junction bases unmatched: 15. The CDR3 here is CARSPGWGTSGTPAQYF. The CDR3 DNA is TGTGCCAGAAGCCCAGGATGGGGGACTAGCGGGACCCCGGCGCAGTATTTT.

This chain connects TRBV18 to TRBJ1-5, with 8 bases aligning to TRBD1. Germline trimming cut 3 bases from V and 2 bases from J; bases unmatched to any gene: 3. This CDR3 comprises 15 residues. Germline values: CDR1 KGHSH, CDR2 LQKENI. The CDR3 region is CASSPQGAGNQPQHF. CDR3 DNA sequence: TGTGCCAGCTCACCGCAGGGGGCGGGCAATCAGCCCCAGCATTTT.

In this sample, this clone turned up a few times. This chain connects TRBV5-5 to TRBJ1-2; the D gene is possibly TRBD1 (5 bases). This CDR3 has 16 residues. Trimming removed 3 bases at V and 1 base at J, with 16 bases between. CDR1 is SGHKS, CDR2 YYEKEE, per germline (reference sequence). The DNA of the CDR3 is TGTGCCAGCAGCTACGCGTCGGGACTCTATAACTATGGCTACACCTTC. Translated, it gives CASSYASGLYNYGYTF.

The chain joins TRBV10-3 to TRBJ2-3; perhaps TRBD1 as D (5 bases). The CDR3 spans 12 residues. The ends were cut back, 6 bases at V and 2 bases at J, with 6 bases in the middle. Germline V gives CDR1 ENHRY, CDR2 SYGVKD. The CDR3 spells CAIRGDTDTQYF. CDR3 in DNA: TGTGCCATCAGAGGGGACACAGATACGCAGTATTTT.

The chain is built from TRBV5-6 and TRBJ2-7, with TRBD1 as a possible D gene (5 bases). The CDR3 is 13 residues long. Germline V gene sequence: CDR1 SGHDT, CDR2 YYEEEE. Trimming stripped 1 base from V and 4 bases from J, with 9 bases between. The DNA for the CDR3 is TGTGCCAGCAGCTTGTACCAGGGTTACGAGCAGTACTTC. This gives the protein CASSLYQGYEQYF.

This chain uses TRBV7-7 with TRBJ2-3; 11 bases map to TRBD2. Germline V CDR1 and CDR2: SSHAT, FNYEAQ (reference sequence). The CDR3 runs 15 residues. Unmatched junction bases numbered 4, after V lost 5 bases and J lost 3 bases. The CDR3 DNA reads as TGTGCCAGCAGCCAGGGACTAGCGGATACAGATACGCAGTATTTT. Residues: CASSQGLADTDTQYF.

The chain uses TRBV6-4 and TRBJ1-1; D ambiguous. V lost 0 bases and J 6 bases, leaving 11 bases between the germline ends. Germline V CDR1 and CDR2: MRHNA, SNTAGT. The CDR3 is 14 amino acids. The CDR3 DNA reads TGTGCCAGCAGTGACTCAGGTCAGACGTCTGAAGCTTTCTTT. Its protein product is CASSDSGQTSEAFF.

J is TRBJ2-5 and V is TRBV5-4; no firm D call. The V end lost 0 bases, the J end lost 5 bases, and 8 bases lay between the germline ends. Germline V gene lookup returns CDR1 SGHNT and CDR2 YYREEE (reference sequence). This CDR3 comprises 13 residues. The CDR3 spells CASSLASSETQYF. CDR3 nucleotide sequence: TGTGCCAGCAGCTTGGCCTCCTCGGAGACCCAGTACTTC.

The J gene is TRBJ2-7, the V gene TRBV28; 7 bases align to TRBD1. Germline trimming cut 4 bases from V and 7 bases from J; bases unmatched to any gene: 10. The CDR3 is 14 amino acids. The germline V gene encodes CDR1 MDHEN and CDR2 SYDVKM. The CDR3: CASSYFDRDHEQYF. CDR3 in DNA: TGTGCCAGCAGTTATTTTGACAGGGATCATGAGCAGTACTTC.

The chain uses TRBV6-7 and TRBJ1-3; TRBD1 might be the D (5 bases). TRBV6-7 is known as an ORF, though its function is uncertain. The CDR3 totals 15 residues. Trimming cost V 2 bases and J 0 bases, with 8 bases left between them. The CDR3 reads CASSYGGGSGNTIYF. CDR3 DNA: TGTGCCAGCAGTTACGGTGGGGGCTCTGGAAACACCATATATTTT.

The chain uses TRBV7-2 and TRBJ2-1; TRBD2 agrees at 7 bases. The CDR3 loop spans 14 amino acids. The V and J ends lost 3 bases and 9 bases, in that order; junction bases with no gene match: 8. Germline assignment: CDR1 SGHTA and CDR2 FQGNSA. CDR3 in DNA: TGTGCCAGCAGCTTTCGAGGGAGGGCTATTGAGCAGTTCTTC. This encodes CASSFRGRAIEQFF. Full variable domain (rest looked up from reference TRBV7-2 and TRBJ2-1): GAGVSQSPSNKVTEKGKDVELRCDPISGHTALYWYRQSLGQGLEFLIYFQGNSAPDKSGLPSDRFSAERTGGSVSTLTIQRTQQEDSAVYLCASSFRGRAIEQFFGPGTRLTVL.

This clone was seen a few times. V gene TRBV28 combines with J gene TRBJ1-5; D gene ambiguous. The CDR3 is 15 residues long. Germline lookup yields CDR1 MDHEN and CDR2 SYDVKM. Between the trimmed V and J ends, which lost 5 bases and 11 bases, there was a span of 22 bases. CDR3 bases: TGTGCCAGCAGTCCCCCCGCGGACGCCCCTTCGGCCCAGCATTTT. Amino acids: CASSPPADAPSAQHF.

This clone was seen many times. CDR3 sequence reads: CASSLGRFGNEQFF. The CDR3 coding sequence is TGTGCCAGCAGCTTGGGACGGTTCGGCAATGAGCAGTTCTTC. The chain couples TRBV7-9 to TRBJ2-1; D tentatively fits TRBD1 or TRBD2 (5 bases each). V was pared by 3 bases and J by 6 bases, with 12 bases between. The CDR3 has 14 residues. The germline CDR1 and CDR2 sequences are SEHNR and FQNEAQ (reference sequence).

CDR3 residues: CASSPLGSGTAWETQYF. The CDR3 bases are TGTGCCAGCTCACCCCTGGGTAGCGGGACGGCGTGGGAGACCCAGTACTTC. J is TRBJ2-5 and V is TRBV18; 8 bases line up with TRBD2. The CDR3 sequence is 17 residues long. V shed 3 bases and J 5 bases; nucleotides not matched to a gene: 14. Germline CDR1 is KGHSH and CDR2 is LQKENI.

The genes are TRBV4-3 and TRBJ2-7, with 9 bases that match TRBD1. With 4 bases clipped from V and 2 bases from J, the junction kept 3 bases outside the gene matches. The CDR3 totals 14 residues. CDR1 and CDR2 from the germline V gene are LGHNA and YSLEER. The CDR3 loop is CASSLTGGPYEQYF. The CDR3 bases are TGCGCCAGCAGCCTGACAGGGGGTCCCTACGAGCAGTACTTC.